These T cell receptor beta chains were read from a single sample in a study of T cell responses to AZD1222 COVID-19 vaccine. Only in-frame clones appear in the TCRdb table, and some are missing; sequencing was by immunoSEQ multiplex PCR. The table records about 94,000 clones, about 90% of them present only once. This material consisted of peripheral blood, taken on day 0 of AZD1222 vaccination. The receptors originated from an adult in good health. CDR3s include the opening cysteine and the closing phenylalanine or tryptophan. A D gene is named only where the DNA matches it firmly. Expanded clones are given a class, and other clones once, few, many or no size at all.

DNA: TGTGCCAGCAGCTTGGTGGCGGGGGGCTACAATGAGCAGTTCTTC; CDR3: CASSLVAGGYNEQFF; V: TRBV7-6; size: -; D: TRBD2; J: TRBJ2-1
DNA: TGTGCCAGCAGCGAGGGAAGGACGGGCTACACCTTC; CDR3: CASSEGRTGYTF; V: TRBV14; size: once; D: -; J: TRBJ1-2
DNA: TGTGCCAGTAGTTCGAAGACAGGATCCACAGATACGCAGTATTTT; CDR3: CASSSKTGSTDTQYF; V: TRBV19; size: once; D: -; J: TRBJ2-3
DNA: TGTGCCAGCAGCTTAACCGGCGGGGTCTCCTACAATGAGCAGTTCTTC; CDR3: CASSLTGGVSYNEQFF; V: TRBV7-8; size: few; D: -; J: TRBJ2-1
DNA: TGTGCCAGCAGCTCTACCGGGACAGGACCCATGGAAGCTTTCTTT; CDR3: CASSSTGTGPMEAFF; V: TRBV7-6; size: -; D: TRBD1; J: TRBJ1-1
DNA: TGTGCCAGCAGTGAAAGCAATAGACAGCCGAACACTGAAGCTTTCTTT; CDR3: CASSESNRQPNTEAFF; V: TRBV6-1; size: -; D: -; J: TRBJ1-1
DNA: TGTGCCAGCAGCCCCTACCTAGCGGGACTCAATGAGCAGTTCTTC; CDR3: CASSPYLAGLNEQFF; V: TRBV14; size: -; D: TRBD2; J: TRBJ2-1
DNA: TGTGCCAGCAGTCCCTGGGACAGAACCGGGGAGCTGTTTTTT; CDR3: CASSPWDRTGELFF; V: TRBV6-5; size: -; D: TRBD1; J: TRBJ2-2
DNA: TGTGCCAGCAGCCAAGAAGGGGCGACCTACGAGCAGTACTTC; CDR3: CASSQEGATYEQYF; V: TRBV3-1/TRBV3-2; size: -; D: -; J: TRBJ2-7
DNA: TGTGCCAGCAGTAGGGCCGGGAGGGTCTATGGCTACACCTTC; CDR3: CASSRAGRVYGYTF; V: TRBV6-5; size: -; D: -; J: TRBJ1-2
DNA: TGTGCCATCAGTGAAGGTAGCGGGGGGCACAATGAGCAGTTCTTC; CDR3: CAISEGSGGHNEQFF; V: TRBV10-3; size: -; D: TRBD2; J: TRBJ2-1
DNA: TGTGCTAGCAGCTTAGGGACTAGCGGTACAGATACGCAGTATTTT; CDR3: CASSLGTSGTDTQYF; V: TRBV7-7; size: once; D: TRBD2; J: TRBJ2-3
DNA: TGTGCCAGCAGCAAGGGGGGCCCAGATACGCAGTATTTT; CDR3: CASSKGGPDTQYF; V: TRBV5-6; size: few; D: -; J: TRBJ2-3
DNA: TGTGCCAGCAGTGACTCGATGAGTCTGGGTTCACCCCTCCACTTT; CDR3: CASSDSMSLGSPLHF; V: TRBV6-4; size: once; D: -; J: TRBJ1-6
DNA: TGTGCCATTAGGCCGGGGGGACAGTTGAACTCCTACGAGCAGTACTTC; CDR3: CAIRPGGQLNSYEQYF; V: TRBV7-2; size: -; D: -; J: TRBJ2-7
DNA: TGTGCCAGCAGTAAAGGGGGGATTCAGCCCCAGCATTTT; CDR3: CASSKGGIQPQHF; V: TRBV12-3/TRBV12-4; size: -; D: -; J: TRBJ1-5
DNA: TGTGCCAGCAGCCCCGCGGGCGGGTCCGTGACCACTGAAGCTTTCTTT; CDR3: CASSPAGGSVTTEAFF; V: TRBV5-4; size: -; D: -; J: TRBJ1-1
DNA: TGCGCCAGCAGCCAGTTACAGGGGAACAATTCACCCCTCCACTTT; CDR3: CASSQLQGNNSPLHF; V: TRBV4-3; size: -; D: TRBD1; J: TRBJ1-6
DNA: TGTGCCAGCCGCTCCTCAAACAGGGGTCCCTATGGCTACACCTTC; CDR3: CASRSSNRGPYGYTF; V: TRBV9; size: few; D: TRBD1; J: TRBJ1-2
DNA: TGCGCCAGCAGCTACACGCTAGCGGGGGGCTCCTACAATGAGCAGTTCTTC; CDR3: CASSYTLAGGSYNEQFF; V: TRBV4-3; size: -; D: TRBD2; J: TRBJ2-1